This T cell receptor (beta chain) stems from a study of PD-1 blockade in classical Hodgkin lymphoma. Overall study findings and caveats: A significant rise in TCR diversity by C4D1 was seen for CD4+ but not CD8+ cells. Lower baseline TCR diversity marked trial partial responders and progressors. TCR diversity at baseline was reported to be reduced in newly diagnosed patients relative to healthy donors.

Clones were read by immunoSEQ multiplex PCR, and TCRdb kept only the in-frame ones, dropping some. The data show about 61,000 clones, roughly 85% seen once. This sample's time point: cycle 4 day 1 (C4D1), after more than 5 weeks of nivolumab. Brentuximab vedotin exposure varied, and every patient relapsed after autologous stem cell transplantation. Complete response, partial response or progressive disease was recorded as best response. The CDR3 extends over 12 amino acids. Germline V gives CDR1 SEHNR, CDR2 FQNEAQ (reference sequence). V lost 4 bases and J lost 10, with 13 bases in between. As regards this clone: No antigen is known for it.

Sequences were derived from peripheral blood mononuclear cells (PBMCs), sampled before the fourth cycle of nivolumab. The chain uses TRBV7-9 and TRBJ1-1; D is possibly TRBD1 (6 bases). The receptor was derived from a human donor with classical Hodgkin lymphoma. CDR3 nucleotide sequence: TGTGCCAGCAGCTCCCAGGGGCTCCCAGCTTTCTTT. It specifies CASSSQGLPAFF.